The clone carrying this TCR beta chain occurred many times. In germline, CDR1 is LGHNA, CDR2 YSLEER. V dropped 0 bases and J dropped 4 bases, with 12 bases sitting between them. CDR3 length: 15 residues. TCRdb itself ran the 5' RACE reads through MiXCR, one entry per CDR3 protein. This sample has some 270,000 distinct CDR3 sequences, with around 8.8% found just once. The data are from a study of identical twins. The data also belong to a second study, concerning yellow fever vaccine responses in identical twins.

The gene calls are TRBV4-3 and TRBJ1-1; D perhaps matches TRBD1 (5 bases). The sequencing input was CD8+ T cells sorted from blood. This TCR derives from a young woman in good health. In DNA form, the CDR3 reads TGCGCCAGCAGCCAAGATCGGATGGGGGGCACTGAAGCTTTCTTT. Translation: CASSQDRMGGTEAFF.